A selection of T cell receptor beta chains follows, all from one sample in a study of glioma-infiltrating T cells after dendritic cell vaccination. Profiled with immunoSEQ multiplex PCR; TCRdb holds only in-frame clones, not every one. In the table there are 80,000 to 95,000 clones, around 85% of which are singletons. Here the sequenced sample was blood, taken before dendritic cell vaccination. The source of these receptors is a human donor with glioblastoma. CDR3s include the opening cysteine and the closing phenylalanine or tryptophan. D genes are given only for firm matches. Expanded clones are given a class, and other clones once, few, many or no size at all.

j_gene	abundance	v_gene	d_gene	CDR3nt	CDR3aa
TRBJ2-5	-	TRBV5-6	TRBD1	TGTGCCAGCAACAAAGGACAGGGTGGTGGGAATAAGGAGACCCAGTACTTC	CASNKGQGGGNKETQYF
TRBJ1-6	once	TRBV5-4	TRBD1	TGTGCCAGCAGCTTTGGGGACAGAAATTCACCCCTCCACTTT	CASSFGDRNSPLHF
TRBJ2-1	few	TRBV27	TRBD2	TGTGCCAGCAGTTTGCTAGGGACTAGCGGGAAGGACAATGAGCAGTTCTTC	CASSLLGTSGKDNEQFF
TRBJ2-1	-	TRBV5-6	TRBD2	TGTGCCAGCAGCCCTCGGACTAGCAGCTCCTACAATGAGCAGTTCTTC	CASSPRTSSSYNEQFF
TRBJ1-3	-	TRBV7-9	-	TGTGCCAGCAGCTTGAGGAAGGATTTGAGCTCTGGAAACACCATATATTTT	CASSLRKDLSSGNTIYF
TRBJ2-3	-	TRBV6-1	TRBD2	TGTGCCACTGGGACTATCGGGCCCAGGACAGATACGCAGTATTTT	CATGTIGPRTDTQYF
TRBJ1-2	-	TRBV5-4	-	TGTGCCAGCAGCTTAGATACAGGATATGGCTACACCTTC	CASSLDTGYGYTF
TRBJ2-7	-	TRBV11-2	-	TGTGCCAGCAGCCCCCAGGGGCAGGCCTACGAGCAGTACTTC	CASSPQGQAYEQYF
TRBJ1-1	-	TRBV5-1	-	TGCGCCAGCAGCGTTCAGGGATTGGGCACTGAAGCTTTCTTT	CASSVQGLGTEAFF
TRBJ2-7	-	TRBV18	TRBD2	TGTGCCAGCTCACCACGCGGGAGGGACTACGAGCAGTACTTC	CASSPRGRDYEQYF
TRBJ2-7	-	TRBV4-1	TRBD2	TGCGCCAGCAGCCTACGGACTAGCGGGTCCTACGAGCAGTACTTC	CASSLRTSGSYEQYF
TRBJ1-2	-	TRBV5-4	-	TGTGCCAGCAGGGGGGGGATAGACAGAACCTATGGCTACACCTTC	CASRGGIDRTYGYTF
TRBJ2-1	-	TRBV7-7	-	TGTGCCAGCAGCTTATTCTTGAGCTCCTACAATGAGCAGTTCTTC	CASSLFLSSYNEQFF
TRBJ2-7	-	TRBV27	-	TGTGCCAGCAGTTCGTCCCAGGGGACCCGATTCTACGAGCAGTACTTC	CASSSSQGTRFYEQYF
TRBJ1-3	-	TRBV5-1	-	TGCGCCAGCAGCTTTGCGGGGAGGGACACCATATATTTT	CASSFAGRDTIYF
TRBJ2-3	-	TRBV5-1	-	TGCGCCAGCAGCTTGTGGGGCAGGGGAGAATCAGATACGCAGTATTTT	CASSLWGRGESDTQYF